The 6 T cell receptor beta chains reported below all come from one sample, sequenced in a study of blood T cell repertoires in COVID-19. The assay was immunoSEQ multiplex PCR, and TCRdb's table has in-frame clones only and misses some. This sample has under 85,000 clones, with over 75% found just once. Material: peripheral blood. All receptors come from an older man with acute or convalescent COVID-19.

The chain links TRBV11-3 to TRBJ1-2; 7 positions match TRBD1. The CDR3 is made up of 13 amino acids. CDR1 and CDR2 from the germline V gene are SGHNT and YENEEA. J lost 2 bases, V lost 5 bases, and 2 bases had no gene match. The CDR3 bases are TGTGCCAGCAGCCCGACAGGGAACTATGGCTACACCTTC. Protein product: CASSPTGNYGYTF. Full variable domain (remainder filled in from reference TRBV11-3 and TRBJ1-2): EAGVVQSPRYKIIEKKQPVAFWCNPISGHNTLYWYLQNLGQGPELLIRYENEEAVDDSQLPKDRFSAERLKGVDSTLKIQPAELGDSAVYLCASSPTGNYGYTFGSGTRLTVV.

In its sample, this clone was seen a few times. V is TRBV29-1 and J is TRBJ2-7; D is unresolved. The germline V gene has CDR1 SQVTM and CDR2 ANQGSEA. The V gene lost 4 bases and the J gene lost 3 bases, with 7 bases spanning the gap. This CDR3 has 11 amino acids. The CDR3 sequence: CSVAARYEQYF. The CDR3 DNA reads TGCAGCGTTGCTGCGCGCTACGAGCAGTACTTC.

The CDR3, as DNA: TGCGCCAGCAGCCTGGGACAGGGGGCGTCGACCGGGGAGCTGTTTTTT. It is translated as CASSLGQGASTGELFF. This chain uses TRBV4-1 with TRBJ2-2; 12 bases are a match to TRBD1. Germline lookup yields CDR1 MGHRA and CDR2 YSYEKL. The CDR3 runs 16 residues. J gave up 5 bases and V 4 bases, and 5 bases lay outside the gene matches.

This clone was seen only a few times. This rearrangement joins TRBV27 to TRBJ1-6, with 8 bases lining up with TRBD1. V gave up 4 bases and J gave up 2 bases; unmatched junction bases: 10. The CDR3 is made up of 18 amino acids. Germline V gene data show CDR1 as MNHEY and CDR2 as SMNVEV (reference sequence). CDR3 sequence reads: CASSSDPGQDAYNSPLHF. DNA for the CDR3: TGTGCCAGCAGTTCCGACCCGGGACAGGATGCCTATAATTCACCCCTCCACTTT.

The CDR3 region is CASSSMGGLAGDPYEQYF. CDR3 bases: TGTGCCAGCAGCTCTATGGGTGGTTTAGCGGGGGATCCCTACGAGCAGTACTTC. The V call is TRBV7-9, the J call TRBJ2-7, with 9 bases that match TRBD2. The germline CDR1 and CDR2 sequences are SEHNR and FQNEAQ (reference sequence). This CDR3 has 18 amino acids. Trimming cost V 4 bases and J 2 bases; bases outside gene matches: 15.

The chain recombines TRBV27 with TRBJ1-2; perhaps TRBD1 as D (6 bases). This CDR3 has 14 residues. From germline, CDR1 is MNHEY and CDR2 SMNVEV (reference sequence). Between the trimmed V and J ends, which lost 5 bases and 6 bases, there was a span of 16 bases. CDR3 loop: CASSRSGGQDGYTF. CDR3 sequence (DNA): TGTGCCAGCAGTCGTTCCGGGGGGCAGGATGGCTACACCTTC.